The present entry profiles one TCR beta chain with its context. Its antigen remains unidentified. This specimen comes from a study of T cell responses to AZD1222 COVID-19 vaccine. Points from the study as a whole: Breadth and depth of Spike-specific TCRs rose after two AZD1222 doses. The study reported that nearly half of spike-specific TCRs target unmutated variant regions. Only a handful of AZD1222 recipients tested seropositive at baseline.

Germline assignment: CDR1 SNHLY and CDR2 FYNNEI. The V and J ends lost 3 bases and 0 bases respectively, with 8 bases between them. The CDR3 loop spans 15 amino acids. Profiling relied on immunoSEQ multiplex PCR, and the TCRdb table lists in-frame clones only, not all of them. The data contain roughly 140,000 clones, over 90% of them singletons. This TCR was recovered from an adult who received the AZD1222 COVID-19 vaccine. This chain connects TRBV2 to TRBJ2-2; D remains unclear. Sequences were derived from peripheral blood, sampled 28 days after the second AZD1222 dose. The DNA for the CDR3 is TGTGCCAGCAGTGAGGTGGGGTCGAACACCGGGGAGCTGTTTTTT. It yields the protein CASSEVGSNTGELFF.